A few counts support the clone carrying this T cell receptor beta chain. Sorting defined naive CD8 T cells as CD8+CD4-CCR7+CD45RA+. Previously reported methods and listed TCR primers produced the bulk TCR libraries. Via MiXCR, TCRdb re-called the PCR reads, giving one row per CDR3 protein. The sample lists 40,000 to 65,000 distinct CDR3 sequences, just over 35% seen once, with less than 5% in the top ten. The data originate from a study of molecular identifiers for immune sequencing clone quantification. The V and J ends lost 1 base and 4 bases respectively, with 10 bases between them. The CDR3 length is 15 residues. From germline, CDR1 is SEHNR and CDR2 FQNEAQ (reference sequence).

The clonotype originates from a human donor in good health. Some libraries in this study had Jurkat cell RNA spiked in. The chain carries TRBV7-9 and TRBJ2-2; D perhaps matches TRBD2 (5 bases). Sequencing was done on a sample of naive CD8+ T cells from blood, with Jurkat cell RNA spiked in. Subset denoted: FACS-sorted CD8+CD4-CCR7+CD45RA+ naive T cells. CDR3 bases: TGTGCCAGCAGCTTAGTTTGGCGGGTCACCGGGGAGCTGTTTTTT. Translating gives CASSLVWRVTGELFF.